These T cell receptor beta chains were read from a single sample in a study of shared clonotypes between healthy human individuals. The data were produced by immunoSEQ multiplex PCR, yet TCRdb's version contains in-frame clones alone and is incomplete. The sample carries 550,000 to 850,000 clones, 72% recorded once. The sequencing input was memory CD4+ T cells sorted from blood. The source is a woman aged 25 to 39 in good health. Each CDR3 is given with its conserved first and last residue. Fields, in order: clone size, J gene, V gene, D gene, CDR3 DNA, CDR3 protein. The D gene is left open where the match is weak. Only part of the rows carry a size: once, few, many, or a class if the clone is expanded.

size: -
J: TRBJ2-1
V: TRBV28
D: -
DNA: TGTGCCAGCACCCCCCGGGGCGGGACATCCTACAATGAGCAGTTCTTC
CDR3: CASTPRGGTSYNEQFF

size: -
J: TRBJ1-1
V: TRBV9
D: -
DNA: TGTGCCAGCAGCGTAGTCTCAGGATCTGAAGCTTTCTTT
CDR3: CASSVVSGSEAFF

size: -
J: TRBJ2-1
V: TRBV15
D: -
DNA: TGTGCCACCAGCAGAGATATGGCTCTCAATGAGCAGTTCTTC
CDR3: CATSRDMALNEQFF

size: -
J: TRBJ2-2
V: TRBV7-9
D: -
DNA: TGTGCCAGCAGCTTACCAGGGGTAACCGGGGAGCTGTTTTTT
CDR3: CASSLPGVTGELFF

size: -
J: TRBJ2-1
V: TRBV5-1
D: TRBD2
DNA: TGCGCCAGCAGCTTGGAGGGTTTGGGTAGCGGGAGGCAGAATGAGCAGTTCTTC
CDR3: CASSLEGLGSGRQNEQFF

size: -
J: TRBJ2-7
V: TRBV5-1
D: TRBD1
DNA: TGCGCCAGCAGCCGAAACCCTGGGACAGGGGCCTCCTACGAGCAGTACTTC
CDR3: CASSRNPGTGASYEQYF

size: -
J: TRBJ2-7
V: TRBV18
D: TRBD1
DNA: TGTGCCAGCTCACCTCCGACAGGGGTCTACGAGCAGTACTTC
CDR3: CASSPPTGVYEQYF

size: -
J: TRBJ1-5
V: TRBV6-5
D: -
DNA: TGTGCCAGCAGGAGGAGTGAAGATCAGCCCCAGCATTTT
CDR3: CASRRSEDQPQHF

size: once
J: TRBJ2-5
V: TRBV25-1
D: -
DNA: TGTGCCAGCAGTGGCGGGACATCGATCTTCCAAGAGACCCAGTACTTC
CDR3: CASSGGTSIFQETQYF

size: -
J: TRBJ2-7
V: TRBV15
D: TRBD2
DNA: TGTGCCACCAGCAGAGATTCTTTCGAGACTAGCGGATACTACGAGCAGTACTTC
CDR3: CATSRDSFETSGYYEQYF

size: -
J: TRBJ2-7
V: TRBV28
D: TRBD2
DNA: TGTGCCAGCAGTCGTGGACTAGCGGGAGGTGTGGACGAGCAGTACTTC
CDR3: CASSRGLAGGVDEQYF

size: -
J: TRBJ2-3
V: TRBV5-1
D: -
DNA: TGCGCCAGCAGCTTTGGGGCTTCGAGCACAGATACGCAGTATTTT
CDR3: CASSFGASSTDTQYF

size: -
J: TRBJ1-3
V: TRBV5-8
D: -
DNA: TGTGCCAGCAGCCTCGGGTCTTACTCTGGAAACACCATATATTTT
CDR3: CASSLGSYSGNTIYF

size: -
J: TRBJ2-3
V: TRBV10-1
D: TRBD2
DNA: TGCGCCAGCAGCGGGGGGAGCACAGATACGCAGTATTTT
CDR3: CASSGGSTDTQYF

size: once
J: TRBJ1-1
V: TRBV11-3
D: -
DNA: TGTGCCAGCAGCTTAGATCAGGGGACAGAAGCTTTCTTT
CDR3: CASSLDQGTEAFF

size: -
J: TRBJ1-2
V: TRBV6-1
D: -
DNA: TGTGCCAGCAGTGAAGCGCTTCGAAAGGGAAGGGGCCTCTATGGCTACACCTTC
CDR3: CASSEALRKGRGLYGYTF

size: -
J: TRBJ2-1
V: TRBV7-9
D: TRBD2
DNA: TGTGCCAGCAGCTTAGCGAGCGGGATCAATGAGCAGTTCTTC
CDR3: CASSLASGINEQFF

size: -
J: TRBJ1-1
V: TRBV19
D: -
DNA: TGTGCCAGTAGTCCGAGACAGAGGGACACTGAAGCTTTCTTT
CDR3: CASSPRQRDTEAFF

size: -
J: TRBJ2-6
V: TRBV7-8
D: -
DNA: TGTGCCAGCAGCTTAGCGGGATGGACAGCCAGCCCCGGGGCCAACGTCCTGACTTTC
CDR3: CASSLAGWTASPGANVLTF

size: -
J: TRBJ2-7
V: TRBV6-5
D: -
DNA: TGTGCCAGCAGTTACTCAGCGCTACTATACTACGAGCAGTACTTC
CDR3: CASSYSALLYYEQYF

size: -
J: TRBJ2-7
V: TRBV28
D: -
DNA: TGTGCCAGCAGTTTATCCGGGTTGGACCCTTCCTACGAGCAGTACTTC
CDR3: CASSLSGLDPSYEQYF

size: -
J: TRBJ2-7
V: TRBV5-8
D: -
DNA: TGTGCCAGCAGCTTGACCAGGGTACGGGGCGAGCAGTACTTC
CDR3: CASSLTRVRGEQYF

size: -
J: TRBJ1-1
V: TRBV6-6
D: -
DNA: TGTGCCAGCAGTTACTCAGGGGGTAGCACTGAAGCTTTCTTT
CDR3: CASSYSGGSTEAFF

size: -
J: TRBJ2-5
V: TRBV5-1
D: TRBD1
DNA: TGCGCCAGCAGGACGACAGGGGGCAGTGAGACCCAGTACTTC
CDR3: CASRTTGGSETQYF

size: few
J: TRBJ2-2
V: TRBV5-6
D: -
DNA: TGTGCCAGCAGCTTCGGGCTAGCTGGCACCGGGGAGCTGTTTTTT
CDR3: CASSFGLAGTGELFF

size: -
J: TRBJ2-2
V: TRBV2
D: TRBD2
DNA: TGTGCCAGCAGGGGGAGGGCGGCCGGGGAGCTGTTTTTT
CDR3: CASRGRAAGELFF

size: -
J: TRBJ2-1
V: TRBV30
D: TRBD2
DNA: TGTGCCTGCTCTCTAGCGGGAGGGCCACGTGAGCAGTTCTTC
CDR3: CACSLAGGPREQFF

size: few
J: TRBJ2-3
V: TRBV30
D: TRBD1
DNA: TGTGCCTGGACAGGGGGCGCGGATACGCAGTATTTT
CDR3: CAWTGGADTQYF

size: -
J: TRBJ1-2
V: TRBV11-2
D: -
DNA: TGTGCCAGCAGCTTAGAATACCGTTACGGGAACTATGGCTACACCTTC
CDR3: CASSLEYRYGNYGYTF

size: -
J: TRBJ2-7
V: TRBV6-1
D: -
DNA: TGTGCCAGCAGTGGTGGGGACACCCACTACGAGCAGTACTTC
CDR3: CASSGGDTHYEQYF

size: few
J: TRBJ2-2
V: TRBV27
D: -
DNA: TGTGCCAGCAGGCCCCCATACCCCCAGAACACCGGGGAGCTGTTTTTT
CDR3: CASRPPYPQNTGELFF

size: -
J: TRBJ1-5
V: TRBV28
D: -
DNA: TGTGCCAGCAGTTTAGGGACCGCCGGTCCCAATAGCAATCAGCCCCAGCATTTT
CDR3: CASSLGTAGPNSNQPQHF

size: -
J: TRBJ2-7
V: TRBV28
D: TRBD2
DNA: TGTGCCAGCAGTTTGGGACTAGCGGGAGATGCTTACGAGCAGTACTTC
CDR3: CASSLGLAGDAYEQYF

size: few
J: TRBJ1-1
V: TRBV27
D: TRBD1
DNA: TGTGCCAGCAGTCCCCGAGGGACAGGGGCTGGCGGCACTGAAGCTTTCTTT
CDR3: CASSPRGTGAGGTEAFF

size: -
J: TRBJ2-7
V: TRBV6-1
D: -
DNA: TGTGCGGGGGGGCAGCTTTACGAGCAGTACTTC
CDR3: CAGGQLYEQYF

size: -
J: TRBJ2-1
V: TRBV27
D: TRBD1
DNA: TGTGCCAGCAGACCGGGACAGGGCCAGGAGCAGTTCTTC
CDR3: CASRPGQGQEQFF

size: -
J: TRBJ1-1
V: TRBV28
D: -
DNA: TGTGCCAGCATTTTCTCAGGGTCCCCGAACACTGAAGCTTTCTTT
CDR3: CASIFSGSPNTEAFF

size: many
J: TRBJ2-7
V: TRBV4-2
D: -
DNA: TGTGCCAGCAGCCAAGATCCCCCTAGCCTATATGGCGAGCAGTACTTC
CDR3: CASSQDPPSLYGEQYF

size: -
J: TRBJ2-2
V: TRBV25-1
D: -
DNA: TGTGCCAGCAGTGAATTTGGGCAGACGAACACCGGGGAGCTGTTTTTT
CDR3: CASSEFGQTNTGELFF

size: -
J: TRBJ1-4
V: TRBV7-2
D: TRBD1
DNA: TGTGCCAGCAGCTTATCGACAGGGAGGAGAGAAAAACTGTTTTTT
CDR3: CASSLSTGRREKLFF

size: -
J: TRBJ2-1
V: TRBV10-1
D: -
DNA: TGCGCCAGCAGTGGTTGGGACCACGACAATGAGCAGTTCTTC
CDR3: CASSGWDHDNEQFF

size: -
J: TRBJ1-5
V: TRBV29-1
D: -
DNA: TGCAGCGTCGCCGAACAGGCCAGGGATCAGCCCCAGCATTTT
CDR3: CSVAEQARDQPQHF

size: -
J: TRBJ2-5
V: TRBV6-5
D: -
DNA: TGTGCCAGCAGGCGGGACCCCTATACTCAAGAGACCCAGTACTTC
CDR3: CASRRDPYTQETQYF

size: -
J: TRBJ1-3
V: TRBV19
D: -
DNA: TGTGCCAGTAGGGGTTACAATGGAAACACCATATATTTT
CDR3: CASRGYNGNTIYF

size: few
J: TRBJ2-3
V: TRBV5-1
D: -
DNA: TGCGCCAGCAGCTTAGGGACTCCTTACACAGATACGCAGTATTTT
CDR3: CASSLGTPYTDTQYF

size: -
J: TRBJ2-2
V: TRBV19
D: -
DNA: TGTGCCAGTAACGCTGCGTCGGTGGTCGGGGAGCTGTTTTTT
CDR3: CASNAASVVGELFF

size: few
J: TRBJ2-2
V: TRBV5-1
D: -
DNA: TGCGCCAGCAGCTTCGGGGCGGATAACACCGGGGAGCTGTTTTTT
CDR3: CASSFGADNTGELFF

size: once
J: TRBJ2-7
V: TRBV6-5
D: TRBD2
DNA: TGTGCCAGCAGTTTAAGGGCTAGCGGCACCTACGAGCAGTACTTC
CDR3: CASSLRASGTYEQYF

size: -
J: TRBJ2-6
V: TRBV27
D: -
DNA: TGTGCCAGCAGGGCCCTTTGGGGTGAAGGGGCCAACGTCCTGACTTTC
CDR3: CASRALWGEGANVLTF